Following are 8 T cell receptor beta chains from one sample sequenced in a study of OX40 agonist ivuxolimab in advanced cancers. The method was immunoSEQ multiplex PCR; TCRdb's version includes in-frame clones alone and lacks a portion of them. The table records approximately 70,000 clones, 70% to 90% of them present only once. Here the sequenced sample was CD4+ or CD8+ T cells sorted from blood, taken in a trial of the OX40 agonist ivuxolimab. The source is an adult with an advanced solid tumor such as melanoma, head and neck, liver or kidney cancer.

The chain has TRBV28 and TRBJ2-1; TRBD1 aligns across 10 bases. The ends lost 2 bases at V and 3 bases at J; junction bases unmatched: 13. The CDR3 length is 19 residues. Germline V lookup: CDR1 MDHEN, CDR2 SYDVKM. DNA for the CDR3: TGTGCCAGCAGTTTACCCCCCCCGGGACAGGGGACAATCTACAATGAGCAGTTCTTC. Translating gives CASSLPPPGQGTIYNEQFF.

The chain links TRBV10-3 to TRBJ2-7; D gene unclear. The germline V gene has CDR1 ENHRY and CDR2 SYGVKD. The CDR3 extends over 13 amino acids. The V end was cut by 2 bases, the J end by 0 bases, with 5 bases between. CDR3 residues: CAISEVSSYEQYF. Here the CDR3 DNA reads TGTGCCATCAGTGAGGTCAGCTCCTACGAGCAGTACTTC.

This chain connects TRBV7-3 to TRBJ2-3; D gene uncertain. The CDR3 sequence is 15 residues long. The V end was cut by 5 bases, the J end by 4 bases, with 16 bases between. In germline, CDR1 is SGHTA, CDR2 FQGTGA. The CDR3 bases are TGTGCCAGCAGCCCCACGTGGTCTGGGGCAGATACGCAGTATTTT. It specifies CASSPTWSGADTQYF.

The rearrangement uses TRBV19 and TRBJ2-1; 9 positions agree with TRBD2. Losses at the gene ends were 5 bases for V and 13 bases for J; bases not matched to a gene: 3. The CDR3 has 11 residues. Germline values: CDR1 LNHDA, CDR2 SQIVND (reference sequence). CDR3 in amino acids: CASSLREGQFF. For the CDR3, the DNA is TGTGCCAGTAGTTTGCGGGAGGGCCAGTTCTTC.

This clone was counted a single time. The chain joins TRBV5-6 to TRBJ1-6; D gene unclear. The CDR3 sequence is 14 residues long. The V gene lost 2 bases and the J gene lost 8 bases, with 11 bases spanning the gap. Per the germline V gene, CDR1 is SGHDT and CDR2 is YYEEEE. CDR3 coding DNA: TGTGCCAGCAGCTTTGGTGGAGACGATTCACCCCTCCACTTT. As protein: CASSFGGDDSPLHF. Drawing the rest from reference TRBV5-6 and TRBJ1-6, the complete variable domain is DAGVTQSPTHLIKTRGQQVTLRCSPKSGHDTVSWYQQALGQGPQFIFQYYEEEERQRGNFPDRFSGHQFPNYSSELNVNALLLGDSALYLCASSFGGDDSPLHFGNGTRLTVT.

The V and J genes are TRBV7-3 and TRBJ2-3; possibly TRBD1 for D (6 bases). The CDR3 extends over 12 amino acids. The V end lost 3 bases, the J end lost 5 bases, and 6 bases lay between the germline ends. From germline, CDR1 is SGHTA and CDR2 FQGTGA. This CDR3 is CASSFRGDTQYF. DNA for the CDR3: TGTGCCAGCAGCTTCAGGGGAGATACGCAGTATTTT.

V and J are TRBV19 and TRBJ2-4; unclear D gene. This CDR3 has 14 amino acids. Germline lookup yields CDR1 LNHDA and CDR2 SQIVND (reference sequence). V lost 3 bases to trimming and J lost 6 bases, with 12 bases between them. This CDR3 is CASSIGDTSNIQYF. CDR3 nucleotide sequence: TGTGCCAGTAGTATTGGAGACACGTCAAACATTCAGTACTTC.

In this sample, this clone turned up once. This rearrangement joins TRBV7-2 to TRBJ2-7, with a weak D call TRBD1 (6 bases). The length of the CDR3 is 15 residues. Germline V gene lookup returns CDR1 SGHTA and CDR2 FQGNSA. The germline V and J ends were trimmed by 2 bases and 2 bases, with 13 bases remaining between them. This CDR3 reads CASSLNSQGAYEQYF. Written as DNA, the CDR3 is TGTGCCAGCAGCTTAAATTCACAGGGTGCCTACGAGCAGTACTTC.